This T cell receptor beta chain derives from a study of identical twins. CDR1 is MNHEY, CDR2 SVGAGI, per germline. Trimming shortened V by 6 bases and J by 5 bases, and 17 bases separated the two germline ends. The CDR3 runs 14 residues. Template switching added a universal primer site; cDNA carried unique molecular identifiers. TCRdb reprocessed the 5' RACE reads with MiXCR, giving one entry per CDR3 protein. Of around 18,000 distinct CDR3 sequences detected, approximately 71% appear once; the ten largest clones hold approximately 5.6%. Overall study results and limits: Out-of-frame alpha sequences common to twins exhibited a surplus of low generation probability. Abundant cord blood beta clonotypes carried fewer insertions; memory repertoires showed none. Without tracking the same donors, conclusions rested on cross-sectional statistical analysis.

Concerning this clonotype itself: No antigen is known for it.

Material for sequencing was memory (CD45RO+) T cells sorted from blood. The chain employs TRBV6-5 and TRBJ2-7; TRBD2 might be the D (7 bases). The receptor was isolated from a young woman in good health. This table probably holds off-target reads from a library built for another chain. The CDR3, as DNA: TGTGCCAGCAGGCTCGGGGGGCAGAGCCACGAGCAGTACTTC. Protein sequence: CASRLGGQSHEQYF.